The entry below describes one T cell receptor (beta chain). The data were taken from a study of blood T cell repertoires in COVID-19. As processed by the authors: Nucleated cell counts were estimated from reference gene primer amplification. TCRdb keeps only in-frame clones here, not all; method: immunoSEQ multiplex PCR. D and trimming were read from the DNA, whereas the V and J calls and clone size are those reported in that table. The sample holds about 190,000 clones; 80% to 90% are singletons and the top ten take 5.1%. The V end was cut by 2 bases, the J end by 5 bases, with 10 bases between. The V gene's germline CDR1 is KGHSH and CDR2 LQKENI. This CDR3 is 14 amino acids long.

Material: peripheral blood. The source is a woman in her sixties or seventies with active or convalescent COVID-19. The rearrangement joins TRBV18 to TRBJ2-1; tentatively, D is TRBD1 (6 bases). In nucleotides, the CDR3 is TGTGCCAGCTCACCAGGGACACTCAACAATGAGCAGTTCTTC. Its protein is CASSPGTLNNEQFF.